The rows below give T cell receptor beta chains drawn from one sample of a study of PD-1 blockade in classical Hodgkin lymphoma. This table comes from immunoSEQ multiplex PCR, and its TCRdb copy is limited to in-frame clones, with some not included. The table shows 26,000 or so clones, with more than 60% occurring only once. This specimen consisted of CD4+ T cells from blood, obtained at baseline. The receptors derive from a human donor with classical Hodgkin lymphoma. The CDR3 runs from the conserved cysteine through the conserved F or W. D genes are given only for firm matches. Not every row has a clone size; where given, it reads once, few, many or a size class.

clone_size,j_call,v_call,d_call,cdr3_aa,cdr3_nt
-,TRBJ2-3,TRBV25-1,-,CASSEVGDTQYF,TGTGCCAGCAGTGAAGTGGGGGATACGCAGTATTTT
-,TRBJ2-2,TRBV5-6,TRBD1,CASSAQTGAGELFF,TGTGCCAGCAGCGCCCAGACAGGGGCCGGGGAGCTGTTTTTT
-,TRBJ2-7,TRBV11-1,TRBD2,CASSFTSGGTYEQYF,TGTGCCAGCAGCTTCACTAGCGGGGGGACCTACGAGCAGTACTTC
-,TRBJ2-7,TRBV29-1,-,CSVARDSYEQYF,TGCAGCGTTGCGAGAGACTCCTACGAGCAGTACTTC
-,TRBJ2-1,TRBV7-9,TRBD1,CASSLDVRTGGNEQFF,TGTGCCAGCAGCTTAGATGTCCGGACAGGGGGCAATGAGCAGTTCTTC
few,TRBJ1-5,TRBV7-9,-,CASSLGLQPQHF,TGTGCCAGCAGCTTAGGCCTTCAGCCCCAGCATTTT
-,TRBJ1-1,TRBV4-3,-,CASSHRYRDLTEAFF,TGCGCCAGCAGCCATCGGTACCGGGACCTCACTGAAGCTTTCTTT
-,TRBJ2-7,TRBV7-9,-,CASSSVRTTGHEQYF,TGTGCCAGCAGCTCCGTACGGACTACGGGCCACGAGCAGTACTTC
-,TRBJ2-7,TRBV28,-,CASSARGYRTYEQYF,TGTGCCAGCAGTGCCAGGGGTTACCGTACCTACGAGCAGTACTTC
-,TRBJ2-7,TRBV6-5,TRBD2,CAVKGGDYEQYF,TGTGCCGTAAAGGGAGGGGACTACGAGCAGTACTTC
-,TRBJ2-7,TRBV6-6,-,CASSYSWDTLSYEQYF,TGTGCCAGCAGTTACAGCTGGGACACTCTAAGCTACGAGCAGTACTTC
-,TRBJ2-5,TRBV18,-,CASSTTVTAASQETQYF,TGTGCCAGCTCAACCACAGTAACGGCGGCAAGCCAAGAGACCCAGTACTTC
-,TRBJ2-2,TRBV19,-,CASSIDRQGTGELFF,TGTGCCAGTAGTATAGATCGTCAGGGTACCGGGGAGCTGTTTTTT
-,TRBJ2-7,TRBV30,TRBD1,CAWSTGTASSYEQYF,TGTGCCTGGAGTACCGGGACAGCGAGCTCCTACGAGCAGTACTTC
-,TRBJ1-2,TRBV5-8,TRBD1,CASTDRVGHGYTF,TGTGCCAGCACCGACAGGGTAGGACATGGCTACACCTTC
-,TRBJ2-7,TRBV7-2,-,CASSLTQAQYF,TGTGCCAGCAGCTTAACACAGGCGCAGTACTTC
-,TRBJ2-7,TRBV19,TRBD2,CASSIRLAGSALYEQYF,TGTGCCAGTAGTATTCGACTAGCGGGGTCTGCACTCTACGAGCAGTACTTC
-,TRBJ2-1,TRBV2,-,CASGPSWGVGTPYNEQFF,TGTGCCAGCGGCCCGAGTTGGGGGGTTGGGACCCCCTACAATGAGCAGTTCTTC
-,TRBJ2-5,TRBV2,-,CALKTRFRETQYF,TGTGCCCTCAAAACGCGCTTCCGAGAGACCCAGTACTTC
-,TRBJ2-1,TRBV11-3,TRBD2,CASSWSGGPQYEQFF,TGTGCCAGCAGCTGGTCGGGGGGGCCTCAGTATGAGCAGTTCTTC
-,TRBJ2-4,TRBV11-1,-,CASSLGGDGAKNIQYF,TGTGCCAGCAGCTTAGGAGGGGACGGGGCCAAAAACATTCAGTACTTC
-,TRBJ1-5,TRBV28,TRBD1,CASSLRGTGTYSNQPQHF,TGTGCCAGCAGTTTAAGAGGGACAGGGACTTATAGCAATCAGCCCCAGCATTTT
once,TRBJ2-7,TRBV7-6,TRBD2,CASSSYAGLAGALYEQYF,TGTGCCAGCAGCTCCTACGCGGGACTAGCGGGGGCCCTATACGAGCAGTACTTC
-,TRBJ1-1,TRBV30,TRBD1,CAWDDRGTEAFF,TGTGCCTGGGACGACAGGGGCACTGAAGCTTTCTTT
-,TRBJ2-5,TRBV30,TRBD2,CAWSAGDYGEETQYF,TGTGCCTGGAGTGCTGGGGACTATGGGGAGGAGACCCAGTACTTC
-,TRBJ2-5,TRBV7-2,-,CASSLVGVGETQYF,TGTGCCAGCAGCTTAGTCGGGGTGGGAGAGACCCAGTACTTC
-,TRBJ1-1,TRBV2,-,CASRGSGIIFTEAFF,TGTGCCAGCAGGGGATCAGGGATCATTTTCACTGAAGCTTTCTTT
-,TRBJ1-5,TRBV28,-,CASSLSNSNQPQHF,TGTGCCAGCAGTTTATCGAATAGCAATCAGCCCCAGCATTTT
-,TRBJ1-1,TRBV18,-,CASSPTLNTEAFF,TGTGCCAGCTCACCGACATTGAACACTGAAGCTTTCTTT
-,TRBJ1-1,TRBV6-1,TRBD1,CASSERDRGSF,TGTGCCAGCAGTGAAAGGGACAGGGGCTCTTTT
-,TRBJ2-5,TRBV7-9,TRBD2,CASSWGLASVQETQYF,TGTGCCAGCAGCTGGGGACTAGCGTCCGTTCAAGAGACCCAGTACTTC
-,TRBJ2-1,TRBV10-3,TRBD1,CAISEHRGEEQFF,TGTGCCATCAGTGAGCACAGGGGAGAAGAGCAGTTCTTC
-,TRBJ1-2,TRBV29-1,TRBD1,CSARGTEIYGYTF,TGCAGCGCCCGTGGGACAGAAATCTATGGCTACACCTTC
-,TRBJ2-1,TRBV5-1,TRBD2,CASSVASIRLAGGSSYNEQFF,TGCGCCAGCAGCGTGGCGTCTATTAGACTAGCGGGGGGGAGCTCCTACAATGAGCAGTTCTTC
-,TRBJ2-1,TRBV11-3,-,CASSSPRYSEQFF,TGTGCCAGCAGCTCCCCGAGGTATAGTGAGCAGTTCTTC
-,TRBJ2-3,TRBV25-1,-,CASSEFAGTPSTDTQYF,TGTGCCAGCAGTGAATTCGCCGGGACACCCAGCACAGATACGCAGTATTTT
-,TRBJ2-7,TRBV14,TRBD1,CASSQGWTGSYEQYF,TGTGCCAGCAGCCAAGGCTGGACAGGGTCCTACGAGCAGTACTTC
-,TRBJ2-4,TRBV5-6,TRBD2,CASSTGTSGPIAKNIQYF,TGTGCCAGCAGTACCGGGACTAGCGGGCCAATAGCCAAAAACATTCAGTACTTC
-,TRBJ2-1,TRBV6-4,-,CASSDDTSSYNEQFF,TGTGCCAGCAGTGACGACACGAGCTCCTACAATGAGCAGTTCTTC
-,TRBJ2-7,TRBV5-1,TRBD1,CASSLPGQGYLSF,TGCGCCAGCAGCCTACCGGGACAGGGGTACCTGAGCTTC
-,TRBJ2-1,TRBV5-1,-,CASSLERTLSYNEQFF,TGCGCCAGCAGCTTGGAGAGGACTCTCTCCTACAATGAGCAGTTCTTC
-,TRBJ2-5,TRBV7-9,TRBD2,CASRQSPGLVPETQYF,TGTGCCAGCAGACAAAGTCCGGGACTAGTGCCTGAGACCCAGTACTTC
-,TRBJ2-7,TRBV4-3,-,CASSQDDRKKYEQYF,TGCGCCAGCAGCCAAGATGACAGGAAAAAGTACGAGCAGTACTTC
-,TRBJ1-3,TRBV7-9,-,CASSLVGFSGNTIYF,TGTGCCAGCAGCTTAGTTGGATTTTCTGGAAACACCATATATTTT
few,TRBJ1-2,TRBV2,-,CASTLLVRSLRGYTF,TGTGCCAGCACCCTCTTGGTCCGAAGTTTGCGCGGCTACACCTTC
-,TRBJ1-3,TRBV7-2,-,CASSSGPPSRGHTIYF,TGTGCCAGCAGCTCCGGACCACCTTCTAGGGGACACACCATATATTTT
-,TRBJ1-5,TRBV28,TRBD1,CASSSDGLRDRYQPQHF,TGTGCCAGCAGTTCTGACGGCCTCCGGGACAGGTATCAGCCCCAGCATTTT
-,TRBJ1-2,TRBV10-1,TRBD1,CASTRTGFYGYTF,TGCGCCAGCACAAGGACAGGGTTCTATGGCTACACCTTC
-,TRBJ2-5,TRBV7-2,-,CASSSDLVVKTQYF,TGTGCCAGCAGCTCAGACTTAGTAGTAAAGACCCAGTACTTC
-,TRBJ2-7,TRBV30,-,CAWALGVDEQYF,TGTGCCTGGGCTCTAGGGGTGGACGAGCAGTACTTC
-,TRBJ1-2,TRBV30,-,CAWSPPVGSGGYTF,TGTGCCTGGAGTCCGCCGGTAGGGAGTGGTGGCTACACCTTC
-,TRBJ1-2,TRBV7-9,-,CASSSPPRNYGYTF,TGTGCCAGCAGCTCCCCCCCGAGGAACTATGGCTACACCTTC
-,TRBJ1-6,TRBV5-4,-,CASSLADSYNSPLHF,TGTGCCAGCAGCTTGGCCGACAGCTATAATTCACCCCTCCACTTT
-,TRBJ2-3,TRBV5-8,-,CASSFGMLGRTDTQYF,TGTGCCAGCAGCTTTGGGATGCTGGGACGAACAGATACGCAGTATTTT